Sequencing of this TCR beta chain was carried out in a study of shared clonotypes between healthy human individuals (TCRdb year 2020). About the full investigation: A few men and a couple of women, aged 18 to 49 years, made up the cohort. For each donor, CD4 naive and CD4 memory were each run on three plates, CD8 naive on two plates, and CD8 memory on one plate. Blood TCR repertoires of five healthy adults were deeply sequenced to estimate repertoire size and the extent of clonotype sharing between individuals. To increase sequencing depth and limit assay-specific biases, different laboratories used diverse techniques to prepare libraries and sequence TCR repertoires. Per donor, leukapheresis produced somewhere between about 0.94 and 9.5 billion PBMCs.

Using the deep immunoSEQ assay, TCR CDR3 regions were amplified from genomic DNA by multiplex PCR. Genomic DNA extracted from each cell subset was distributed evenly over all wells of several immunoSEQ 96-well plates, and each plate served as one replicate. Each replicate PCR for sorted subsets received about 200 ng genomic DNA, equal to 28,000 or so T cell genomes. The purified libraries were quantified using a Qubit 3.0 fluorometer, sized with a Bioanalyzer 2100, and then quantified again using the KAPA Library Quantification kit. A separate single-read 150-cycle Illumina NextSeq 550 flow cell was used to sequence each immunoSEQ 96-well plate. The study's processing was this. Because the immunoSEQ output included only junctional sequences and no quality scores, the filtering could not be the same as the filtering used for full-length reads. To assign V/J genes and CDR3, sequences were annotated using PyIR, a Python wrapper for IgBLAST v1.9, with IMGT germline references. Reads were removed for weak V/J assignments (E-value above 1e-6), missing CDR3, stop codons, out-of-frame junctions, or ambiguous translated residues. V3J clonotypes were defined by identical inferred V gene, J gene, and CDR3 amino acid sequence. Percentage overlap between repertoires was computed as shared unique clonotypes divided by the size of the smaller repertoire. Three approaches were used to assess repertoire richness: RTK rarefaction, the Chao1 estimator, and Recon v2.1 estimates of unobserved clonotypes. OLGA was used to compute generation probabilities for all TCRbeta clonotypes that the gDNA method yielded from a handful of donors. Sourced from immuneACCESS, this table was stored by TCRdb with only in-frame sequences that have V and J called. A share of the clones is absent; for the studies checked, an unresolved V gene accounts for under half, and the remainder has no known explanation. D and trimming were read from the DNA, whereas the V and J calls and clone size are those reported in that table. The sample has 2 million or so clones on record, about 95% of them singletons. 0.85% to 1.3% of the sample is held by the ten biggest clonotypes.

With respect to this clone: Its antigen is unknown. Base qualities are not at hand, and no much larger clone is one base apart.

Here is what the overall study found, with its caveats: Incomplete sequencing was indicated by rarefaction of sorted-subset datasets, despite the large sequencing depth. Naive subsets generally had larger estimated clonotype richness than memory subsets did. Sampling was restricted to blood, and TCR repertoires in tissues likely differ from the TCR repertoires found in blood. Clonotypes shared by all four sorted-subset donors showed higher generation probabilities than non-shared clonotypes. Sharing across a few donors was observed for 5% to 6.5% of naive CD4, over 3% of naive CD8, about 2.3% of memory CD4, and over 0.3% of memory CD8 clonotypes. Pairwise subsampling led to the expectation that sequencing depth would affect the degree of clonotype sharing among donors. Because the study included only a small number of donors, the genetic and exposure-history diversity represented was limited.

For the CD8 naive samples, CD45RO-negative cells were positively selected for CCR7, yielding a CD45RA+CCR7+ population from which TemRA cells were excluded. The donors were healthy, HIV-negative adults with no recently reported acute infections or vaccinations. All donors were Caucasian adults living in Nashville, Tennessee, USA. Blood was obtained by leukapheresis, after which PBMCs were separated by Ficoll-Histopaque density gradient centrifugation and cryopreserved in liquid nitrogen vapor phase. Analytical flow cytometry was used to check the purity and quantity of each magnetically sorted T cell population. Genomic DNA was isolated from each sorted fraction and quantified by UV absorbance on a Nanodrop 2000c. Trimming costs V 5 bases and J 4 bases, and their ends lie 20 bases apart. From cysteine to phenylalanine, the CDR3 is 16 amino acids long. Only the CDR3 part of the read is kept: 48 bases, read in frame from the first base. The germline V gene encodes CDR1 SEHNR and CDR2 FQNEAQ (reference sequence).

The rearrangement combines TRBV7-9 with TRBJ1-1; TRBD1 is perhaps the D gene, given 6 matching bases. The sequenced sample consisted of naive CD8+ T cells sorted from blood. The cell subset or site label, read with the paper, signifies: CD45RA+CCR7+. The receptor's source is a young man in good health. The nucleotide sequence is TGTGCCAGCAGCATACTCGGGGGCGCCCCCCCCACTGAAGCTTTCTTT. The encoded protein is CASSILGGAPPTEAFF.